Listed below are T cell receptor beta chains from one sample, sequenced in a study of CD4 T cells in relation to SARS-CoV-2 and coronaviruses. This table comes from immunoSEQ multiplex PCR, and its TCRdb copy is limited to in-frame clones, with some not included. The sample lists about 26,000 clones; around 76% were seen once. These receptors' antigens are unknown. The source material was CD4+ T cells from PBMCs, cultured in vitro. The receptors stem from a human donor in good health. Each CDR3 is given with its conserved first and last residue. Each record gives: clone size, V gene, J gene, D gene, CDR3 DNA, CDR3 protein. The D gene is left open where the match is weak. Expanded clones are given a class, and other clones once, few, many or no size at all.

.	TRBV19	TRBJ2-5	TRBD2	TGTGCCAGTAGTATTCATCTCCCGGGGGGGTTTGGCCAAGAGACCCAGTACTTC	CASSIHLPGGFGQETQYF
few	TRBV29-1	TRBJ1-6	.	TGCAGCGTTGGGGGGGGATATAATTCACCCCTCCACTTT	CSVGGGYNSPLHF
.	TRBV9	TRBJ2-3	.	TGTGCCAGCAGCGTAGCGGCGGGGAGAAACACAGATACGCAGTATTTT	CASSVAAGRNTDTQYF
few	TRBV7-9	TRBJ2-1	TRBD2	TGTGCCAGCAGACCGACTAGCGGGGGGGCAAATGAGCAGTTCTTC	CASRPTSGGANEQFF
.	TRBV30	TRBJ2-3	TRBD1	TGTGCCTGGAGTCGACAGGGGGGCACAGATACGCAGTATTTT	CAWSRQGGTDTQYF
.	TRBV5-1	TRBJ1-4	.	TGCGCCAGCAGCTGGACTGCAACTAATGAAAAACTGTTTTTT	CASSWTATNEKLFF
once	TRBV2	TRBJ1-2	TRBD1	TGTGCCAGCAGTACCGGGACAGACTATGGCTACACCTTC	CASSTGTDYGYTF
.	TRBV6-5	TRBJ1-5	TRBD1	TGTGCCAGCAGCGGACACAGGGGCGGTCAGCCCCAGCATTTT	CASSGHRGGQPQHF
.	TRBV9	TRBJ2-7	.	TGTGCCAGCAGCGTAGGGGGGTTCACCTACGAGCAGTACTTC	CASSVGGFTYEQYF
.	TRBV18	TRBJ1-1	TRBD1	TGTGCCAGCTCAGCGGGGACAGACACTGAAGCTTTCTTT	CASSAGTDTEAFF
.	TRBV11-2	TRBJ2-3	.	TGTGCCAGCAGCCCAGTGTGGAGGGCAGATACGCAGTATTTT	CASSPVWRADTQYF
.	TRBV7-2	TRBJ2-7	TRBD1	TGTGCCAGCAGCTTTACACGGGACAGCTACGAGCAGTACTTC	CASSFTRDSYEQYF
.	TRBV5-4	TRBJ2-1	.	TGTGCCAGCAGCTTGGTCAGGGGGGGGAATGAGCAGTTCTTC	CASSLVRGGNEQFF
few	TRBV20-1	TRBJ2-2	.	TGCAGTGCTAGTGCCGGGCCGGGCACCGGGGAGCTGTTTTTT	CSASAGPGTGELFF
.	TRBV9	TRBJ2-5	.	TGTGCCAGCAGCGTAGCTGGCGGACTCCAAGAGACCCAGTACTTC	CASSVAGGLQETQYF
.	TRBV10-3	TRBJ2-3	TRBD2	TGTGCCATCACCGGGACTAGCGGGGGAGCTACAGATACGCAGTATTTT	CAITGTSGGATDTQYF
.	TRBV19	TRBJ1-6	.	TGTGCCAGCCGTCCCCGACAGGAGCTCTATAATTCACCCCTCCACTTT	CASRPRQELYNSPLHF
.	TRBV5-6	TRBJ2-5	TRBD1	TGTGCCAGCAGCCCCCAGGGACAGGAGAAAGAGACCCAGTACTTC	CASSPQGQEKETQYF
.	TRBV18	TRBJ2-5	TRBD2	TGTGCCAGCTCACCCGCCGGACTAGAAGAGACCCAGTACTTC	CASSPAGLEETQYF
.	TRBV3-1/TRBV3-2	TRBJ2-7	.	TGTGCCAGCAGCCAAGGACTAATCCCCTCCTACGAGCAGTACTTC	CASSQGLIPSYEQYF
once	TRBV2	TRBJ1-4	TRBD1	TGTGCCAGCAGTGGGCAGACAGGGGGGAATGAAAAACTGTTTTTT	CASSGQTGGNEKLFF
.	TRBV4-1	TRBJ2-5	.	TGCGCCAGCAGCCAAGAACGAGCGAACCAAGAGACCCAGTACTTC	CASSQERANQETQYF
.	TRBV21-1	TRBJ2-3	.	TGTGCCAGCAGCAAAACACCTTCTAGCGGGGGGTCGACAGATACGCAGTATTTT	CASSKTPSSGGSTDTQYF
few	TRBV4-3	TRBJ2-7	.	TGCGCCAGCAGCCAAGATTCCGGGGCGGCCCCCTACGAGCAGTACTTC	CASSQDSGAAPYEQYF
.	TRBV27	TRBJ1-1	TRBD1	TGTGCCAGCAGTTTGAACAGGGGGAACACTGAAGCTTTCTTT	CASSLNRGNTEAFF
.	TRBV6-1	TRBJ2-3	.	TGTGCCAGCAGTGAATATGGGGGGTATCGGGCGGATACGCAGTATTTT	CASSEYGGYRADTQYF
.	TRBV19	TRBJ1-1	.	TGTGCCAGTAGTATAGATATAAGGTGGGCCACTGAAGCTTTCTTT	CASSIDIRWATEAFF
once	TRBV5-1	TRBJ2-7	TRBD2	TGCGCCAGCAGGAAATCTAAAGGAATTGCGGGGGTCGGCTACGAGCAGTACTTC	CASRKSKGIAGVGYEQYF
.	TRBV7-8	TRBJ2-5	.	TGTGCCAGCAGCCCAGCCAGAGTTAAAGAGACCCAGTACTTC	CASSPARVKETQYF
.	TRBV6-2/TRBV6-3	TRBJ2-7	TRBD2	TGTGCCAGCAGCCTCCGGGACTACCACTACGAGCAGTACTTC	CASSLRDYHYEQYF
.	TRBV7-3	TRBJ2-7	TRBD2	TGTGCCAGCAGCCCCACGGGGGGATACGAGCAGTACTTC	CASSPTGGYEQYF
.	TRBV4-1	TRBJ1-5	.	TGCGCCAGCAGCCATAATACGGGGCGAGGTCAGCCCCAGCATTTT	CASSHNTGRGQPQHF
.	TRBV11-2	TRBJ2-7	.	TGTGCCAGCAGCCCATTGGGGGTTGGCGATTACGAGCAGTACTTC	CASSPLGVGDYEQYF
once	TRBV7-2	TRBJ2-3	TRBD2	TGTGCCAGCAGCTTCCCCGCGGGCGGGGGGGCGATAGATACGCAGTATTTT	CASSFPAGGGAIDTQYF
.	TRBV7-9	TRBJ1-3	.	TGTGCCAGCAGCTTAACATCGAGCAGGGCGGCCGGAAACACCATATATTTT	CASSLTSSRAAGNTIYF
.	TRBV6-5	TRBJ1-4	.	TGTGCCAGCAAGGAGGGGGGCGCAGGAGAAAAACTGTTTTTT	CASKEGGAGEKLFF
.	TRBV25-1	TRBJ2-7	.	TGTGCCACCGGGACTTTTAGCTCCTACGAGCAGTACTTC	CATGTFSSYEQYF
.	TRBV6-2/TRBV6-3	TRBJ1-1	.	TGTGCCAGCAGTTACGGGGTCAGAAGCATGAACACTGAAGCTTTCTTT	CASSYGVRSMNTEAFF
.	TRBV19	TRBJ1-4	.	TGTGCCAGTAGTATTGAGGGGGTGGTTAAAAAACTGTTTTTT	CASSIEGVVKKLFF
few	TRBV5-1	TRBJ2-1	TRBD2	TGCGCCAGCAGCCCCACGGGGACTAGCGGCAATGAGCAGTTCTTC	CASSPTGTSGNEQFF
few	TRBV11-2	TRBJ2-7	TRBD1	TGTGCCAGCAGCTTAGACAGGGGGCTAGTCGAGCAGTACTTC	CASSLDRGLVEQYF
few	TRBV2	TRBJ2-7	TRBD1	TGTGCCACAAGTTCCTCCGGGACAGGGTTTGGCGAGCAGTACTTC	CATSSSGTGFGEQYF
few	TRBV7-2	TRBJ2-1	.	TGTGCCAGCAGCTTATTGGACGCCGGGGATGAGCAGTTCTTC	CASSLLDAGDEQFF
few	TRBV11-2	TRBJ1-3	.	TGTGCCAGCAGCTCCCTGAGCTCTGGAAACACCATATATTTT	CASSSLSSGNTIYF
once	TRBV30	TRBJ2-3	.	TGTGCCTGGAGTGGCTGGTCCTCCACAGATACGCAGTATTTT	CAWSGWSSTDTQYF
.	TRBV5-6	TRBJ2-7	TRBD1	TGTGCCAGCAGCCTACCCGGACAGGGTGATCCCGAGCAGTACTTC	CASSLPGQGDPEQYF
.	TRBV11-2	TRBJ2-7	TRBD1	TGTGCCAGCAGCCCGGGACAGTCTTACTACGAGCAGTACTTC	CASSPGQSYYEQYF
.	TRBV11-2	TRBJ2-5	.	TGTGCCAGCAGCTTAGTGGGTGGGACCCAGTACTTC	CASSLVGGTQYF
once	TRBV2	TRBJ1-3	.	TGTGCCAGCAGCGGTACAGCCTCTGGAAACACCATATATTTT	CASSGTASGNTIYF
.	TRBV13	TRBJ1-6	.	TGTGCCAGCAGCTCCCCCGGAAATTCACCCCTCCACTTT	CASSSPGNSPLHF
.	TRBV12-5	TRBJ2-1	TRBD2	TGTGCTAGTGGTCCCGATAGCGGGAGGAGGACCTACAATGAGCAGTTCTTC	CASGPDSGRRTYNEQFF